This T cell receptor (beta chain) was captured by sequencing in a study of human T cells and chemical hapten exposure. Study-wide background: Investigators sensitized roughly 2 cm by roughly 2 cm of upper inner arm skin with 2% DPC.

Sample time point: patch test 2, 6 weeks after DPC sensitization. The treatment is: therapeutic diphenylcyclopropenone sensitization with weekly scalp DPC. Alopecia patients deemed DPC-suitable, aged 18 to 70, excluding pregnancy. Total RNA extraction was carried out from unfractionated whole blood. One entry per CDR3 protein, called by TCRdb with MiXCR from the RACE reads. Of around 80,000 distinct CDR3 sequences listed, around 7% are singletons. Germline CDR1 reads SGHTS; CDR2 reads YDEGEE. The J segment lost 0 bases and the V segment lost 4 bases, leaving 3 bases of the junction unmatched. The CDR3 has 15 residues.

The chain links TRBV5-8 to TRBJ1-5; 8 nucleotides agree with TRBD1. The sequence came from a woman aged 25 to 45 with alopecia areata. Some clones in this sample may be carry-over from other donors' samples. The specimen comprised whole blood, sampled in connection with sensitization to the hapten diphenylcyclopropenone (DPC). In DNA, the CDR3 is TGTGCCAGCAGCAAAGGGACAGGTAGCAATCAGCCCCAGCATTTT. Protein sequence: CASSKGTGSNQPQHF.